Below, 20 T cell receptor beta chains from the same sample are listed, as sequenced in a study of blood T cells in healthy people across ages. With a J-beta primer mix and a sample-barcoded 5' primer, a second PCR ran about 7 to 11 cycles. TCRdb processed the 5' RACE reads anew with MiXCR; each CDR3 protein has one entry. The sample lists about 580,000 distinct CDR3 sequences, 40% to 55% occurring once. The sequencing sample was made of blood. The receptors shown here come from an elderly man in good health.

The rearrangement links TRBV7-2 to TRBJ2-5; possibly TRBD1 for D (5 bases). V dropped 8 bases and J dropped 2 bases, with 18 bases sitting between them. Germline assignment: CDR1 SGHTA and CDR2 FQGNSA. The CDR3 has 15 amino acids. For the CDR3, the DNA is TGTGCCAGCGGCTGGGGCCCGCTTAAACAAGAGACCCAGTACTTC. Translation: CASGWGPLKQETQYF.

The chain combines TRBV20-1 with TRBJ1-5; TRBD1 agrees at 9 bases. From germline, CDR1 is DFQATT and CDR2 SNEGSKA (reference sequence). The V gene end was trimmed by 5 bases and the J gene end by 5 bases; junction bases not matched to a gene: 13. The CDR3 length is 16 residues. The CDR3 is CSAAQGTGTGYQPQHF. In DNA form, the CDR3 reads TGCAGTGCTGCTCAAGGGACCGGGACAGGGTATCAGCCCCAGCATTTT.

This clonotype was seen a few times. V is TRBV20-1 and J is TRBJ2-7, with D tentatively TRBD1 (6 bases). The J call is in doubt because the DNA end fits TRBJ2-5 better. The CDR3 is made up of 16 amino acids. From germline, CDR1 is DFQATT and CDR2 SNEGSKA (reference sequence). CDR3 sequence reads: CSAREPTPGQQETQYF. The DNA of the CDR3 is TGCAGTGCTAGAGAACCCACTCCCGGACAGCAAGAGACCCAGTACTTC.

This CDR3 reads CASSPQDGGYGYTF. CDR3 in DNA: TGTGCCAGCTCACCCCAGGACGGAGGGTATGGCTACACCTTC. The V gene is TRBV18, the J gene TRBJ1-2; D remains ambiguous. CDR1 and CDR2 from the germline V gene are KGHSH and LQKENI. The V gene lost 3 bases and the J gene lost 5 bases, with 13 bases spanning the gap. The CDR3 consists of 14 residues.

The chain combines TRBV10-3 with TRBJ2-3; a weak D match, TRBD2 (6 bases). The CDR3 spans 16 residues. The germline CDR1 and CDR2 sequences are ENHRY and SYGVKD. Trimming removed 6 bases at V and 0 bases at J, with 16 bases between. CDR3 DNA sequence: TGTGCCATCAGCACCACCGGGGGACGTAGCACAGATACGCAGTATTTT. Its translation is CAISTTGGRSTDTQYF.

A few counts support this clonotype. V is TRBV29-1 and J is TRBJ1-2; D ambiguous. Trimming stripped 4 bases from V and 5 bases from J, with 11 bases between. Per germline, CDR1 SQVTM and CDR2 ANQGSEA. The CDR3 contains 12 residues. The DNA of the CDR3 is TGCAGCGTTGTCCGCCGGAATTATGGCTACACCTTC. Protein: CSVVRRNYGYTF.

The sample holds one count of this clonotype. The J gene is TRBJ2-3, the V gene TRBV11-2; tentative D call: TRBD2 (5 bases). The CDR3 consists of 15 residues. The V end was cut by 5 bases, the J end by 2 bases, with 14 bases between. Germline CDR1 and CDR2: SGHAT and FQNNGV. CDR3 nucleotide sequence: TGTGCCAGCAGCACAGCCTCAGCGGTCACAGATACGCAGTATTTT. Its protein product is CASSTASAVTDTQYF.

The chain recombines TRBV6-2 or TRBV6-3 with TRBJ1-1; D unclear. The V gene lost 0 bases and the J gene lost 0 bases, with 11 bases spanning the gap. The CDR3 consists of 16 residues. The germline V gene encodes CDR1 MNHEY and CDR2 SVGEGT. The chain's CDR3 is CASSYSQAGLNTEAFF. As DNA, the CDR3 is TGTGCCAGCAGTTACTCCCAGGCTGGGCTGAACACTGAAGCTTTCTTT.

The V call is TRBV7-9, the J call TRBJ2-1; 9 nucleotides agree with TRBD2. CDR1 SEHNR and CDR2 FQNEAQ come from the germline V gene (reference sequence). The CDR3 consists of 16 residues. J was trimmed by 2 bases and V by 4 bases; bases with no gene match: 6. The CDR3 loop is CASSSAGGPPYNEQFF. CDR3 sequence (DNA): TGTGCCAGCAGCTCCGCGGGAGGGCCGCCCTACAATGAGCAGTTCTTC. Filled out from reference TRBV7-9 and TRBJ2-1, the complete variable domain reads DTGVSQNPRHKITKRGQNVTFRCDPISEHNRLYWYRQTLGQGPEFLTYFQNEAQLEKSRLLSDRFSAERPKGSFSTLEIQRTEQGDSAMYLCASSSAGGPPYNEQFFGPGTRLTVL.

The CDR3 loop reads CASSLGSATAETQYF. CDR3 DNA sequence: TGTGCCAGCAGCTTAGGTTCGGCCACAGCGGAGACCCAGTACTTC. The chain recombines TRBV7-9 with TRBJ2-5, with D unclear. CDR1 is SEHNR and CDR2 is FQNEAQ in the germline V gene (reference sequence). This CDR3 has 15 residues. V lost 1 base and J lost 5, with 14 bases in between.

The rearrangement links TRBV7-2 to TRBJ2-5, with 13 bases fitting TRBD2. The V gene end was trimmed by 5 bases and the J gene end by 5 bases; junction bases not matched to a gene: 5. The CDR3 totals 15 residues. Germline V gives CDR1 SGHTA, CDR2 FQGNSA. CDR3 in amino acids: CASSTGLAGDETQYF. The CDR3, as DNA: TGTGCCAGCAGCACCGGACTAGCGGGAGATGAGACCCAGTACTTC.

The chain is built from TRBV7-2 and TRBJ1-5, with a tentative D call TRBD1 (6 bases). CDR1 and CDR2 (germline): SGHTA, FQGNSA. The CDR3 loop spans 15 amino acids. V was pared by 5 bases and J by 7 bases, with 18 bases between. For the CDR3, the DNA is TGTGCCAGCAGCCCCCGACAGGTCTCGGGGCAGCCCCAGCATTTT. Protein: CASSPRQVSGQPQHF. Drawing the rest from reference TRBV7-2 and TRBJ1-5, the complete variable domain is GAGVSQSPSNKVTEKGKDVELRCDPISGHTALYWYRQSLGQGLEFLIYFQGNSAPDKSGLPSDRFSAERTGGSVSTLTIQRTQQEDSAVYLCASSPRQVSGQPQHFGDGTRLSIL.

This chain's CDR3 is CSAGQGPNSPLHF. In nucleotides, the CDR3 is TGCAGTGCTGGACAGGGGCCGAATTCACCCCTCCACTTT. The chain recombines TRBV20-1 with TRBJ1-6; the match to TRBD1 covers 9 bases. The germline V gene has CDR1 DFQATT and CDR2 SNEGSKA (reference sequence). The CDR3 length is 13 residues. The junction had 3 bases not matched to a gene; V was cut back by 5 bases and J by 7 bases.

V is TRBV28 and J is TRBJ1-2, with unresolved D. Deletions cut 2 bases from V and 3 bases from J, with 10 bases between. The CDR3 runs 14 residues. CDR1 is MDHEN, CDR2 SYDVKM, per germline. The CDR3 nucleotides are TGTGCCAGCAGTTTACGGCCCCCGGACTATGGCTACACCTTC. It yields the protein CASSLRPPDYGYTF.

This rearrangement joins TRBV9 to TRBJ2-1; 12 bases line up with TRBD2. This CDR3 comprises 18 residues. Germline CDR1 SGDLS, CDR2 YYNGEE. Germline trimming cut 0 bases from V and 7 bases from J; bases unmatched to any gene: 11. CDR3 coding DNA: TGTGCCAGCAGCGTAGACCCTAGCGGGAGGGCAGGGCGTAATGAGCAGTTCTTC. This encodes CASSVDPSGRAGRNEQFF.

The chain combines TRBV12-3 or TRBV12-4 with TRBJ1-5; 7 nucleotides line up with TRBD1. CDR3 size: 14 residues. V dropped 5 bases and J dropped 7; count of bases not matched to a gene: 8. This chain's CDR3 is CASSLTQGLQPQHF. The CDR3 bases are TGTGCCAGCAGTCTAACACAGGGGCTCCAGCCCCAGCATTTT.

This clonotype appeared once. CDR3 loop: CASSFGTDPLGGYTF. The CDR3 DNA reads as TGTGCCAGCAGCTTTGGGACAGACCCGTTGGGTGGCTACACCTTC. V and J are TRBV7-6 and TRBJ1-2, with TRBD1 matching 7 bases. Trimming cost V 3 bases and J 7 bases; bases outside gene matches: 11. Germline V gives CDR1 SGHVS, CDR2 FNYEAQ. The CDR3 is 15 residues long.

The rearrangement links TRBV7-2 to TRBJ2-1, with a tentative D call TRBD2 (5 bases). Germline V gives CDR1 SGHTA, CDR2 FQGNSA. Trimming stripped 2 bases from V and 9 bases from J, with 17 bases between. The CDR3 extends over 15 amino acids. CDR3 sequence: CASSLFGSSRGEQFF. CDR3 DNA: TGTGCCAGCAGCTTATTCGGATCTAGCCGGGGTGAGCAGTTCTTC.

This clonotype showed up many times. The rearrangement uses TRBV6-6 and TRBJ1-5; no clear D. The CDR3 sequence is 13 residues long. Between the trimmed V and J ends, which lost 7 bases and 0 bases, there was a span of 7 bases. Germline V lookup: CDR1 MNHNY, CDR2 SVGAGI (reference sequence). CDR3 DNA: TGTGCCAGCACTGAGAGTAGCAATCAGCCCCAGCATTTT. It yields the protein CASTESSNQPQHF.

This chain connects TRBV18 to TRBJ2-7; tentative D call: TRBD1 (5 bases). Trimming took off 5 bases at V and 4 bases at J, with 15 bases between the two ends. Germline assignment: CDR1 KGHSH and CDR2 LQKENI. There are 14 residues in the CDR3. Written as DNA, the CDR3 is TGTGCCAGCTCAACCGACGCAGGGCCTTACGAGCAGTACTTC. Translated, it gives CASSTDAGPYEQYF.